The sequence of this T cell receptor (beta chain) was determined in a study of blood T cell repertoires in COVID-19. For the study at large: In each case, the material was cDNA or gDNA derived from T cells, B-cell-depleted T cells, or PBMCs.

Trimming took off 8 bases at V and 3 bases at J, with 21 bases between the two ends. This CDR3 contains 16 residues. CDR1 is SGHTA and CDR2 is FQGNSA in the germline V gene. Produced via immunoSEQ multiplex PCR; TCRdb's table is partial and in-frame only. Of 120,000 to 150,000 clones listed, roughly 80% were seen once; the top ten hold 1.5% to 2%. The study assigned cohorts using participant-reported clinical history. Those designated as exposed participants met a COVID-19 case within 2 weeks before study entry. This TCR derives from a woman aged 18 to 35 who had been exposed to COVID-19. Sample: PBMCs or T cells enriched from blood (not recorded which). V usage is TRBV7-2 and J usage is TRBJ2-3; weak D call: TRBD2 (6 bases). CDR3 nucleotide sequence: TGTGCCAGCGCTTGGTTTGCGGGACGAAAGACAGATACGCAGTATTTT. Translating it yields CASAWFAGRKTDTQYF.